The 29 T cell receptor beta chains listed next were all sequenced from one sample in a study of T cell changes during pregnancy in multiple sclerosis. Assay: immunoSEQ multiplex PCR; the TCRdb copy retains only in-frame clones and omits some. Of approximately 130,000 clones in the sample, approximately 96% were seen once. Material: peripheral blood, obtained after pregnancy. These receptors were collected from a female donor with multiple sclerosis, enrolled in a pregnancy study.

This CDR3 is CASSLSGPGGAGTEAFF. The CDR3 DNA follows: TGTGCCAGCAGTTTATCTGGCCCTGGGGGGGCCGGGACTGAAGCTTTCTTT. The V and J genes are TRBV28 and TRBJ1-1; a weak D match, TRBD1 (6 bases). With 1 base removed from V and 5 bases from J, the gap between germline ends came to 20 bases. CDR1 and CDR2 from the germline V gene are MDHEN and SYDVKM. This CDR3 region has 17 residues.

The CDR3 here is CASSLAVRGPYEQYF. The CDR3 DNA reads TGTGCCAGCAGCTTAGCAGTCAGGGGACCCTACGAGCAGTACTTC. This rearrangement joins TRBV7-6 to TRBJ2-7, with a weak D call TRBD1 (6 bases). Per the germline V gene, CDR1 is SGHVS and CDR2 is FNYEAQ. CDR3 length: 15 amino acids. The germline V and J ends were trimmed by 0 bases and 2 bases, with 11 bases remaining between them. The variable domain in full, with the rest retrieved from reference TRBV7-6 and TRBJ2-7, is GAGVSQSPRYKVTKRGQDVALRCDPISGHVSLYWYRQALGQGPEFLTYFNYEAQQDKSGLPNDRFSAERPEGSISTLTIQRTEQRDSAMYRCASSLAVRGPYEQYFGPGTRLTVT.

This chain links TRBV6-5 with TRBJ1-1; no clear D gene. Germline CDR1 MNHEY, CDR2 SVGAGI. Trimming removed 0 bases from V and 0 bases from J, with 11 bases in between. CDR3 length: 16 residues. The CDR3 nucleotides are TGTGCCAGCAGTTACTCGAATCTTGGCCTGAACACTGAAGCTTTCTTT. Amino acids: CASSYSNLGLNTEAFF.

This chain joins TRBV27 and TRBJ1-1; D unresolved. Trimming pared 7 bases from V and 2 bases from J, leaving 5 bases between. This CDR3 contains 11 residues. Germline V lookup: CDR1 MNHEY, CDR2 SMNVEV (reference sequence). As DNA, the CDR3 is TGTGCCAGCATGCGAAACACTGAAGCTTTCTTT. Amino acids: CASMRNTEAFF.

The chain has TRBV6-1 and TRBJ2-2; perhaps TRBD2 as D (5 bases). The CDR3 loop spans 13 amino acids. Trimming removed 7 bases at V and 7 bases at J, with 13 bases between. Germline CDR1 and CDR2: MNHNS and SASEGT. CDR3: CASTRGWGGELFF. The CDR3 DNA reads as TGTGCCAGCACTCGCGGGTGGGGCGGGGAGCTGTTTTTT.

The rearrangement joins TRBV5-4 to TRBJ2-1; 11 nucleotides agree with TRBD2. With V trimmed by 2 bases and J by 4 bases, 5 bases remained unmatched. The CDR3 has 16 amino acids. From germline, CDR1 is SGHNT and CDR2 YYREEE (reference sequence). Written as DNA, the CDR3 is TGTGCCAGCAGCTTTTATCGACTAGCGGGGTACAATGAGCAGTTCTTC. It codes for CASSFYRLAGYNEQFF.

This clone was observed a single time. The chain couples TRBV2 to TRBJ2-3; 10 nucleotides match TRBD2. This CDR3 spans 14 amino acids. CDR1 SNHLY and CDR2 FYNNEI come from the germline V gene. After removal of 8 bases from V and 3 bases from J, the junction contained 5 bases not matched to a gene. The CDR3 loop is CASASGSWTDTQYF. The CDR3 DNA reads TGTGCCAGCGCTAGCGGGAGTTGGACAGATACGCAGTATTTT.

The V and J genes are TRBV28 and TRBJ1-5, with D hard to call. Deletions cut 6 bases from V and 0 bases from J, with 12 bases between. The CDR3 is 15 residues long. Germline V CDR1 and CDR2: MDHEN, SYDVKM. The CDR3 coding sequence is TGTGCCAGCAGCGAGGCAGTATATAGCAATCAGCCCCAGCATTTT. Translating gives CASSEAVYSNQPQHF.

The chain joins TRBV5-4 to TRBJ2-1, with D unresolved. Trimming pared 2 bases from V and 7 bases from J, leaving 10 bases between. This CDR3 is built from 13 residues. CDR1 and CDR2 from the germline V gene are SGHNT and YYREEE (reference sequence). CDR3 in DNA: TGTGCCAGCAGCTTTTCACTGTCTAATGAGCAGTTCTTC. Encoded protein: CASSFSLSNEQFF.

The rearrangement uses TRBV15 and TRBJ2-3; 10 positions agree with TRBD2. The CDR3 sequence is 16 residues long. Trimming took 0 bases from V and 6 from J; bases not matched to a gene: 6. Germline lookup yields CDR1 LNHNV and CDR2 YYDKDF (reference sequence). In DNA form, the CDR3 reads TGTGCCACCAGCAGAGACGGGACTAGCGTCGTTGATACGCAGTATTTT. This encodes CATSRDGTSVVDTQYF.

V usage is TRBV19 and J usage is TRBJ2-1, with TRBD1 matching 10 bases. The CDR3 runs 16 residues. From germline, CDR1 is LNHDA and CDR2 SQIVND (reference sequence). J gave up 8 bases and V 5 bases, and 12 bases lay outside the gene matches. Here the CDR3 reads CASSHIAGQGPDEQFF. CDR3 in DNA: TGTGCCAGTAGTCACATCGCGGGACAGGGGCCGGATGAGCAGTTCTTC.

The V and J genes are TRBV4-3 and TRBJ2-7; 10 bases agree with TRBD2. The CDR3 is made up of 16 amino acids. From germline, CDR1 is LGHNA and CDR2 YSLEER. Trimming cost V 0 bases and J 5 bases; bases outside gene matches: 7. The CDR3 bases are TGCGCCAGCAGCCAAGATTGGCTAGCGGGAGAGGACGAGCAGTACTTC. It encodes CASSQDWLAGEDEQYF.

This sequence joins TRBV9 and TRBJ2-1; D is undetermined. Trimming removed 4 bases at V and 6 bases at J, with 17 bases between. Germline V gene sequence: CDR1 SGDLS, CDR2 YYNGEE. The length of the CDR3 is 15 residues. The DNA of the CDR3 is TGTGCCAGCAGCATACAGAACTTACCCTCCAATGAGCAGTTCTTC. This translates into CASSIQNLPSNEQFF.

The rearrangement uses TRBV29-1 and TRBJ2-7; possibly TRBD1 for D (6 bases). Germline CDR1 is SQVTM and CDR2 is ANQGSEA. The germline V and J ends were trimmed by 5 bases and 2 bases, with 13 bases remaining between them. The CDR3 is made up of 13 amino acids. The CDR3 DNA is TGCAGCGTTTTACAGGGTTCCGCCTACGAGCAGTACTTC. Translating gives CSVLQGSAYEQYF.

The chain is built from TRBV4-1 and TRBJ2-7, with 8 bases identical to TRBD1. V lost 4 bases to trimming and J lost 3 bases; unmatched junction nucleotides: 5. This CDR3 spans 14 amino acids. Germline lookup yields CDR1 MGHRA and CDR2 YSYEKL. DNA of the CDR3: TGCGCCAGCAGCCTACAGGGGGGCTTCTACGAGCAGTACTTC. Residues: CASSLQGGFYEQYF.

The chain links TRBV5-4 to TRBJ2-3, with 8 bases lining up with TRBD2. The V gene's germline CDR1 is SGHNT and CDR2 YYREEE (reference sequence). Losses at the gene ends were 5 bases for V and 0 bases for J; bases not matched to a gene: 5. The length of the CDR3 is 15 residues. In nucleotides, the CDR3 is TGTGCCAGCAGATTTAGCGGGACTAGCACAGATACGCAGTATTTT. Amino acid sequence: CASRFSGTSTDTQYF.

The genes are TRBV18 and TRBJ2-7, with TRBD2 matching 11 bases. Germline V CDR1 and CDR2: KGHSH, LQKENI. With V trimmed by 1 base and J by 3 bases, 8 bases remained unmatched. This CDR3 comprises 17 residues. CDR3: CASSPLPFTSGSYEQYF. CDR3 bases: TGTGCCAGCTCACCACTCCCTTTTACTAGCGGGAGCTACGAGCAGTACTTC.

In this sample, this clone turned up once. The chain links TRBV5-1 to TRBJ2-7, with 8 bases that match TRBD2. Losses at the gene ends were 0 bases for V and 5 bases for J; bases not matched to a gene: 13. Germline V gives CDR1 SGHRS, CDR2 YFSETQ. This CDR3 has 17 amino acids. The CDR3 loop is CASSLERLARLRDEQYF. CDR3 coding DNA: TGCGCCAGCAGCTTGGAACGACTAGCGCGATTGAGGGACGAGCAGTACTTC.

This clone was found once. The chain links TRBV6-1 to TRBJ1-1; D remains ambiguous. The CDR3 runs 13 residues. Germline values: CDR1 MNHNS, CDR2 SASEGT. The V gene lost 0 bases and the J gene lost 7 bases, with 9 bases spanning the gap. CDR3 sequence (DNA): TGTGCCAGCAGTGAAGCGTTGGGCCTTGAAGCTTTCTTT. It encodes CASSEALGLEAFF.

The V and J genes are TRBV4-2 and TRBJ2-2; perhaps TRBD1 as D (5 bases). Trimming took off 3 bases at V and 5 bases at J, with 13 bases between the two ends. Germline V gene sequence: CDR1 LGHNA, CDR2 YNFKEQ. CDR3 length: 15 residues. The CDR3 bases are TGTGCCAGCAGCCATCCCATTTCAGGGACCGGGGAGCTGTTTTTT. This sequence encodes CASSHPISGTGELFF.

This clone was seen just once. This sequence joins TRBV28 and TRBJ2-7, with TRBD2 matching over 8 bases. Looked up from germline, CDR1 is MDHEN and CDR2 is SYDVKM. CDR3 length equals 11 residues. The CDR3 here is CGSGSKYEQYF. DNA for the CDR3: TGTGGGAGCGGGAGTAAATACGAGCAGTACTTC.

V and J are TRBV2 and TRBJ1-3; 7 bases line up with TRBD1. The CDR3 has 16 residues. Germline assignment: CDR1 SNHLY and CDR2 FYNNEI. Trimming at V came to 4 bases and at J to 0 bases, leaving 6 bases not matched to a gene. The CDR3 DNA follows: TGTGCCAGCAGTGGCATTGGGACAGCCTCTGGAAACACCATATATTTT. Translated: CASSGIGTASGNTIYF.

This sequence joins TRBV5-4 and TRBJ2-5, with D possibly TRBD2 on 7 matching bases. The V end was cut by 6 bases, the J end by 9 bases, with 21 bases between. The CDR3 loop spans 14 amino acids. CDR1 SGHNT and CDR2 YYREEE come from the germline V gene (reference sequence). The CDR3 DNA follows: TGTGCCAGCACCGGTGGGGGGGCGCAGAGACCCCAGTACTTC. This encodes CASTGGGAQRPQYF.

This clone was found a few times. The rearrangement links TRBV5-6 to TRBJ2-7, with 7 nucleotides matching TRBD1. Trimming removed 7 bases from V and 7 bases from J; junction bases left unmatched: 8. The length of the CDR3 is 12 residues. CDR1 is SGHDT and CDR2 is YYEEEE in the germline V gene. CDR3 bases: TGTGCCAGCGGCGTAGGGGGCTGGGAGCAGTACTTC. Protein sequence: CASGVGGWEQYF.

The chain carries TRBV27 and TRBJ2-3, with TRBD2 as a possible D gene (5 bases). CDR1 and CDR2 from the germline V gene are MNHEY and SMNVEV (reference sequence). The CDR3 is 15 amino acids. Trimming took 2 bases from V and 2 from J, leaving 11 bases between them. CDR3 sequence (DNA): TGTGCCAGCAGTTTAAGAGGGTGGTTCACAGATACGCAGTATTTT. Translating gives CASSLRGWFTDTQYF.

This chain connects TRBV10-1 to TRBJ2-3, with 7 bases that match TRBD2. This CDR3 comprises 16 residues. Trimming removed 5 bases from V and 4 bases from J; junction bases left unmatched: 12. The V gene's germline CDR1 is WNHNN and CDR2 SYGVQD (reference sequence). The CDR3 DNA sequence: TGCGCCAGCAGTTCAACTAGCGAGAGGATCCCAGATACGCAGTATTTT. This translates into CASSSTSERIPDTQYF.

This sequence joins TRBV5-1 and TRBJ2-1, with 7 bases fitting TRBD2. This CDR3 contains 19 residues. V lost 4 bases, J lost 1 base, and 17 bases stayed unmatched. Germline V gene lookup returns CDR1 SGHRS and CDR2 YFSETQ. DNA of the CDR3: TGCGCCAGCAGCCACTGGCCGGGAGGTCCCTCAACATCCTACAATGAGCAGTTCTTC. It codes for CASSHWPGGPSTSYNEQFF.

A single count supports this clone. The chain recombines TRBV25-1 with TRBJ2-2, with a possible D match to TRBD2 (5 bases). Germline values: CDR1 MGHDK, CDR2 SYGVNS. This CDR3 is 18 amino acids long. Trimming shortened V by 3 bases and J by 0 bases, and 17 bases separated the two germline ends. The CDR3 bases are TGTGCCAGCAGTGACAGACTTTGGAGGCAGCCGAACACCGGGGAGCTGTTTTTT. Protein sequence: CASSDRLWRQPNTGELFF.

The chain links TRBV6-1 to TRBJ1-3; tentative D call: TRBD1 (5 bases). CDR1 is MNHNS, CDR2 SASEGT, per germline. V lost 8 bases and J 3 bases, leaving 17 bases between the germline ends. The CDR3 length is 15 residues. This CDR3 is CASRSGRALGNTIYF. CDR3 coding DNA: TGTGCCAGCCGATCGGGCAGGGCGCTTGGAAACACCATATATTTT.